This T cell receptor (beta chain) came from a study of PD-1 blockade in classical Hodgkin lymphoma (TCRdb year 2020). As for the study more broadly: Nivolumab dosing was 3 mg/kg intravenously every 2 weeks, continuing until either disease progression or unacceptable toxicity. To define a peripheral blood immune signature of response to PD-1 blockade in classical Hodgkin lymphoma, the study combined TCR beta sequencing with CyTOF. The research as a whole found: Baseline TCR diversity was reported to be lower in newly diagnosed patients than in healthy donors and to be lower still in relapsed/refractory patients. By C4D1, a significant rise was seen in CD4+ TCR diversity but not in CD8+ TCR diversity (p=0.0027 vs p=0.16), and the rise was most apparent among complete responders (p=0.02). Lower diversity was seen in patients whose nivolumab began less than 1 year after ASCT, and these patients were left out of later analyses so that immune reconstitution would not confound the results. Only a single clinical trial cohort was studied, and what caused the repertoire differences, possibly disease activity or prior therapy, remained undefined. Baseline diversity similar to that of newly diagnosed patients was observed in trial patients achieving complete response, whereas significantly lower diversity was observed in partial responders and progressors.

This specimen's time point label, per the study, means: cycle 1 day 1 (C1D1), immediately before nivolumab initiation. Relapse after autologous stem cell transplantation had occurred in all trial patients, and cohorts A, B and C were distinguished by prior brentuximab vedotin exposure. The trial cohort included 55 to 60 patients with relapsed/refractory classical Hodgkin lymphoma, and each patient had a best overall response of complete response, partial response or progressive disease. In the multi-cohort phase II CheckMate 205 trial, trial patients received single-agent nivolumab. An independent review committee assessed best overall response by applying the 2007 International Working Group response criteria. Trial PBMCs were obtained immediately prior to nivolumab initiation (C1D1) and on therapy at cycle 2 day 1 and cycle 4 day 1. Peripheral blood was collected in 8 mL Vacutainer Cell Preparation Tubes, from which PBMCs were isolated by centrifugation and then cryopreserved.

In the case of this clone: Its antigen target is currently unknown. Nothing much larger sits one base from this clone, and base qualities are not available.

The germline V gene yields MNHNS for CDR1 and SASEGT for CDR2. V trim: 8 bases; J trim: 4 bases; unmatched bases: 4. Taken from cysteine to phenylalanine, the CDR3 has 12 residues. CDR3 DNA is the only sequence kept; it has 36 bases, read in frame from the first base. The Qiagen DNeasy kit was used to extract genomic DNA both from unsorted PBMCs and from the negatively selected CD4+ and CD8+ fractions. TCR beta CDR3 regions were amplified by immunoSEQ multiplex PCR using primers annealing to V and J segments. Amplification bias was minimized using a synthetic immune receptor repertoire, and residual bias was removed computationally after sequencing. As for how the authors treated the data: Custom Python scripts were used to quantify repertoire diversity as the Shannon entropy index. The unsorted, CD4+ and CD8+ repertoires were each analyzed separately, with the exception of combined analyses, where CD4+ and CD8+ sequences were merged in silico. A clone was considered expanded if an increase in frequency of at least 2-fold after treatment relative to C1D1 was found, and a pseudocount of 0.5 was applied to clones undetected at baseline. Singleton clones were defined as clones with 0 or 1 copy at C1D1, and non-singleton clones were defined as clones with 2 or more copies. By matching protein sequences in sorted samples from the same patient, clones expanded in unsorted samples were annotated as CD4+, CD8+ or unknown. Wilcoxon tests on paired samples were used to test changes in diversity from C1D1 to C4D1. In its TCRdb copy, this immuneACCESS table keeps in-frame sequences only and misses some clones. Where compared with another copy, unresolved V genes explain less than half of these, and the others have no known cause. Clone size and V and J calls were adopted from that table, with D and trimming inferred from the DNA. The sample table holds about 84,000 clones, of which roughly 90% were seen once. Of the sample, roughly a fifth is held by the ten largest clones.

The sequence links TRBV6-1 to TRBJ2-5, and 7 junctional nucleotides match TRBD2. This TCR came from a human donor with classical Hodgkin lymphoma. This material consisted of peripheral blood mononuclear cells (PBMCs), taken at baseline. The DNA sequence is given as TGTGCCAGCTGCGGGGGACCAGAGACCCAGTACTTC. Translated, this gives CASCGGPETQYF.